The 2 T cell receptor beta chains given below trace back to one sample, sequenced in a study of blood T cell repertoires in COVID-19. Produced via immunoSEQ multiplex PCR; TCRdb's table is partial and in-frame only. The sample lists about 87,000 clones; around 87% were seen once. Material: peripheral blood. All receptors derive from a man aged 40-50 years with acute or convalescent COVID-19.

Of note for this clone: Other nucleotide sequences in the sample specify the same CDR3. V gene TRBV5-6 combines with J gene TRBJ2-3, with 13 nucleotides matching TRBD2. V shed 4 bases, J shed 5 bases, and the junction held 1 base outside the gene matches. CDR3 size: 14 residues. Germline V lookup: CDR1 SGHDT, CDR2 YYEEEE. The CDR3 loop reads CASSRTSGRDTQYF. The CDR3 nucleotides read TGTGCCAGCAGCAGGACTAGCGGGAGAGATACGCAGTATTTT.

J is TRBJ2-2 and V is TRBV6-6; perhaps TRBD1 as D (5 bases). CDR3 length: 16 residues. CDR1 and CDR2 (germline): MNHNY, SVGAGI (reference sequence). Trimming cost V 2 bases and J 1 base, with 11 bases left between them. CDR3 nucleotide sequence: TGTGCCAGCAGTTACGGTAGCCAGGGGAACACCGGGGAGCTGTTTTTT. Its translation is CASSYGSQGNTGELFF.